This TCR beta chain was profiled in a study of CD8 T cells in Susac syndrome (dated by TCRdb to 2018 to 2020). With regard to the full study: Repertoire sequencing was used to test whether CD8+ T cell activation and differentiation in Susac syndrome was antigen driven. The study compared CD8+ T cell repertoire clonality among eleven to twelve healthy donors, roughly 14 Susac syndrome patients and 15 multiple sclerosis patients. Study-wide findings and limitations: The number of individuals in the TCR sequencing and HLA analysis was recognized as being relatively small.

RNA was extracted using the RNeasy kit, and about 0.5 to 1 ug of the RNA was reverse transcribed with random hexamers. TCR beta CDR3 regions were amplified with the immunoSEQ multiplex PCR assay covering 54 Vbeta and 13 Jbeta segments. To correct PCR amplification bias, a synthetic template baseline was used for both primer optimization and computational correction. As for the authors' bioinformatics: Reads were annotated to V, D and J genes per IMGT and analyzed with immunoSEQ Analyzer, keeping only productive sequences. Clonality was computed as one minus Shannon entropy normalized by log2 of the number of productive unique sequences. Public and private clones were assessed among the 100 most prevalent clones of each patient and control. Susac-specific clones were defined as absent from healthy and MS cohorts, 800 to 1,200 published viral clones and other ImmuneACCESS disease sequences. TCRdb redid the processing of the public reads, applying fastp at Q25 and MiXCR, and retained in-frame beta chains. When rows share a CDR3 protein, they turn into one entry using the most common DNA and genes. TCRdb assigned the V and J calls; the authors' analysis was not used. For this sample the table gives about 430,000 distinct CDR3 sequences, of which roughly 85% were detected only once. The ten largest account for 0.09% to 0.15% of the sample.

Concerning this clonotype: What antigen it recognizes has not been identified. Per-base qualities were not stored, and no clone one base away is much larger.

High-throughput TCR beta sequencing profiled peripheral blood CD8+ and CD4+ T cells from healthy donors, Susac syndrome patients and multiple sclerosis patients. The multiple sclerosis controls were treatment-naive patients whose relapsing-remitting disease, either stable or active, fulfilled the revised McDonald criteria. CD8+ TEMRA cells were enriched by FACS, while bulk CD8+ and CD4+ T cells were purified by magnetic negative isolation. Blood was drawn into EDTA tubes, processed within 24 hours, and PBMCs were isolated by density gradient centrifugation. PBMCs destined for TCR sequencing were cryopreserved in liquid nitrogen and later thawed in a 37 °C water bath. The sorted or isolated CD4+, CD8+ and CD8+ TEMRA cells reached a purity of at least 90%. Per the germline V gene, SGHRS is the CDR1 and YFSETQ is the CDR2. Trimming takes 4 bases off V and 2 bases off J; junction bases not matched to a gene: 11. The CDR3 numbers 17 residues from cysteine through phenylalanine. The DNA shown is the 51-base CDR3, in frame from base 1.

The V and J segments used are TRBV5-1 and TRBJ2-3, with TRBD1 matching 9 junction bases. The clonotype originates from a human donor with multiple sclerosis. Sequencing was done on a sample of CD8+ T cells from PBMCs. The CDR3 region has the sequence CASSLPLGTGTTDTQYF. The nucleotides are TGCGCCAGCAGCCTTCCCTTAGGGACAGGGACCACAGATACGCAGTATTTT.